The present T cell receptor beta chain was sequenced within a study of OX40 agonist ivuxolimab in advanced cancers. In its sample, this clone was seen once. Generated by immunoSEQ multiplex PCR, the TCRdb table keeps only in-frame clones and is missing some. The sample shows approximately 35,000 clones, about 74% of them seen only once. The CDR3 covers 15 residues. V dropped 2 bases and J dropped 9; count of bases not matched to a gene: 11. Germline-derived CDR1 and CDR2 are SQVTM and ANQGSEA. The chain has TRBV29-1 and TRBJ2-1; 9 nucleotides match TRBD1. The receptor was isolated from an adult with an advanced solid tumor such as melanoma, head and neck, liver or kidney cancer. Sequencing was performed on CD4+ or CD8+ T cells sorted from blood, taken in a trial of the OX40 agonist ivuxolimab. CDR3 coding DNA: TGCAGCGTTGAATCCAGGACAGGGGTAAAGGGTGAGCAGTTCTTC. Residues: CSVESRTGVKGEQFF.